These 22 T cell receptor beta chains share one sample of origin, sequenced in a study of early T cells in non-severe SARS-CoV-2 infection. A single record per CDR3 protein comes from TCRdb applying MiXCR to the 5' RACE reads. The data show around 77,000 distinct CDR3 sequences, around a tenth seen once. The sample consisted of whole blood, taken at baseline. The receptors originated from an adult who was a healthcare worker with PCR-confirmed SARS-CoV-2 infection or an uninfected control (not recorded which).

This clonotype was detected many times. V is TRBV2 and J is TRBJ2-3; 9 positions agree with TRBD1. V lost 11 bases and J lost 1; bases outside the gene matches: 7. The CDR3 is 14 residues long. The germline V gene encodes CDR1 SNHLY and CDR2 FYNNEI. The CDR3 DNA follows: TGTGCCGGCGGACAGGGGTCCGGCACAGATACGCAGTATTTT. Its protein product is CAGGQGSGTDTQYF.

This clonotype was seen many times. This chain links TRBV5-1 with TRBJ1-1; 10 positions match TRBD1. CDR1 and CDR2 from the germline V gene are SGHRS and YFSETQ. The CDR3 contains 15 residues. With V trimmed by 0 bases and J by 2 bases, 1 base remained unmatched. DNA for the CDR3: TGCGCCAGCAGCTTGGAGACAGGGGGCAACACTGAAGCTTTCTTT. Translating gives CASSLETGGNTEAFF.

The chain employs TRBV6-5 and TRBJ1-2, with 10 nucleotides matching TRBD1. Germline values: CDR1 MNHEY, CDR2 SVGAGI. After removal of 1 base from V and 3 bases from J, the junction contained 5 bases not matched to a gene. This CDR3 region has 16 residues. The DNA of the CDR3 is TGTGCCAGCAGTTACTACCCCGGACAGGGGGACTATGGCTACACCTTC. Protein product: CASSYYPGQGDYGYTF.

This clonotype was observed a handful of times. The V and J genes are TRBV29-1 and TRBJ1-1; 7 bases fit TRBD1. Losses at the gene ends were 4 bases for V and 0 bases for J; bases not matched to a gene: 2. Germline V lookup: CDR1 SQVTM, CDR2 ANQGSEA. This CDR3 has 13 amino acids. In nucleotides, the CDR3 is TGCAGCGTTGTGGGGACAGTGAACACTGAAGCTTTCTTT. Its protein product is CSVVGTVNTEAFF.

In this sample, this clonotype turned up many times. V gene TRBV11-2 combines with J gene TRBJ2-1, with unresolved D. Trimming shortened V by 0 bases and J by 8 bases, and 5 bases separated the two germline ends. This CDR3 is 12 amino acids long. Germline loops: CDR1 SGHAT, CDR2 FQNNGV. CDR3 nucleotides: TGTGCCAGCAGCTTAGATACGGATGAGCAGTTCTTC. Its translation: CASSLDTDEQFF.

In its sample, this clonotype was seen many times. This rearrangement joins TRBV27 to TRBJ1-1, with TRBD1 matching 7 bases. The junction had 10 bases not matched to a gene; V was cut back by 8 bases and J by 1 base. This CDR3 spans 15 amino acids. Per the germline V gene, CDR1 is MNHEY and CDR2 is SMNVEV (reference sequence). CDR3 loop: CASHGRGRRNTEAFF. As DNA, the CDR3 is TGTGCCAGCCACGGAAGGGGGCGGAGGAACACTGAAGCTTTCTTT.

This clonotype was counted ten times or more. The chain recombines TRBV5-1 with TRBJ2-5; weak D call: TRBD2 (6 bases). CDR3 size: 15 residues. Germline CDR1 reads SGHRS; CDR2 reads YFSETQ. Trimming removed 4 bases from V and 5 bases from J, with 18 bases in between. CDR3 protein: CASSLGGLQGETQYF. The CDR3 DNA is TGCGCCAGCAGCCTCGGGGGTCTGCAGGGCGAGACCCAGTACTTC.

V gene TRBV11-3 combines with J gene TRBJ2-1, with D unresolved. CDR1 is SGHNT and CDR2 is YENEEA in the germline V gene. The CDR3 extends over 12 amino acids. V was cut by 6 bases and J by 7 bases, with 10 bases left in between. The CDR3 bases are TGTGCCAGCAGTCGTTCTTTGAATGAGCAGTTCTTC. The encoded protein is CASSRSLNEQFF.

This clonotype occurred a few times. The CDR3 DNA is TGTGCCAGCAGCTTGGGGGACAGGGCGAGCAATCAGCCCCAGCATTTT. Translating gives CASSLGDRASNQPQHF. This chain links TRBV7-8 with TRBJ1-5; TRBD1 aligns across 9 bases. The CDR3 sequence is 16 residues long. CDR1 SGHVS and CDR2 FQNEAQ come from the germline V gene. V dropped 3 bases and J dropped 1; count of bases not matched to a gene: 4. Using reference TRBV7-8 and TRBJ1-5 for the parts outside the CDR3, the full variable domain is GAGVSQSPRYKVAKRGQDVALRCDPISGHVSLFWYQQALGQGPEFLTYFQNEAQLDKSGLPSDRFFAERPEGSVSTLKIQRTQQEDSAVYLCASSLGDRASNQPQHFGDGTRLSIL.

This clonotype has ten or more counts. The V gene is TRBV5-1, the J gene TRBJ2-1; the match to TRBD1 covers 8 bases. J lost 10 bases, V lost 4 bases, and 10 bases had no gene match. CDR1 is SGHRS and CDR2 is YFSETQ in the germline V gene. This CDR3 has 14 amino acids. The CDR3 nucleotides are TGCGCCAGCAGCCCGGACAGGGAGCACGGCGAGCAGTTCTTC. It yields the protein CASSPDREHGEQFF.

The chain carries TRBV27 and TRBJ1-2; maybe TRBD1 (6 bases). Germline CDR1 is MNHEY and CDR2 is SMNVEV (reference sequence). The CDR3 loop spans 14 amino acids. Between the trimmed V and J ends, which lost 3 bases and 6 bases, there was a span of 14 bases. CDR3 residues: CASSFGGSGDGYTF. CDR3 coding DNA: TGTGCCAGCAGTTTTGGCGGGTCAGGGGATGGCTACACCTTC.

A few counts support this clonotype. DNA of the CDR3: TGTGCCAGCCGCTCAGTAGAAGGCTATGGCTACACCTTC. Encoded protein: CASRSVEGYGYTF. The chain combines TRBV2 with TRBJ1-2; D unclear. Germline V gene data show CDR1 as SNHLY and CDR2 as FYNNEI. Trimming stripped 8 bases from V and 4 bases from J, with 14 bases between. The CDR3 loop spans 13 amino acids.

This clonotype appeared a few times. The V and J genes are TRBV18 and TRBJ2-7, with TRBD1 matching 11 bases. Germline CDR1 KGHSH, CDR2 LQKENI. The CDR3 spans 16 residues. V was clipped by 1 base and J by 3 bases; unmatched bases: 5. The CDR3 is CASSPRTGTGGYEQYF. The CDR3 bases are TGTGCCAGCTCACCACGCACCGGGACAGGGGGCTACGAGCAGTACTTC.

Many counts were recorded for this clonotype. The chain has TRBV6-2 or TRBV6-3 and TRBJ2-2, with unresolved D. CDR1 MNHEY and CDR2 SVGEGT come from the germline V gene. Trimming left V 2 bases short and J 5 bases short, with 6 bases between. The CDR3 spans 13 residues. Here the CDR3 DNA reads TGTGCCAGCAGTTACGTGGGGACCGGGGAGCTGTTTTTT. Protein: CASSYVGTGELFF.

The rearrangement joins TRBV6-1 to TRBJ1-6; weak D call: TRBD1 (6 bases). Trimming took off 7 bases at V and 7 bases at J, with 17 bases between the two ends. This CDR3 comprises 15 residues. CDR1 is MNHNS, CDR2 SASEGT, per germline. DNA of the CDR3: TGTGCCAGCAATGAGCTCCCGGGGGCCAATTCACCCCTCCACTTT. Protein product: CASNELPGANSPLHF.

The chain couples TRBV28 to TRBJ2-5, with a tentative D call TRBD2 (6 bases). V lost 4 bases and J 1 base, leaving 10 bases between the germline ends. CDR3 length: 14 residues. Germline V gives CDR1 MDHEN, CDR2 SYDVKM. CDR3 sequence reads: CASSSAGFQETQYF. The CDR3 DNA reads as TGTGCCAGCAGTTCCGCGGGATTCCAAGAGACCCAGTACTTC.

This chain connects TRBV18 to TRBJ2-7; D is uncertain. The CDR3 spans 13 residues. Trimming removed 3 bases at V and 2 bases at J, with 8 bases between. Looked up from germline, CDR1 is KGHSH and CDR2 is LQKENI. The CDR3 loop reads CASSPGDTYEQYF. CDR3 coding DNA: TGTGCCAGCTCACCTGGCGATACCTACGAGCAGTACTTC.

This clonotype was picked up many times. The rearrangement uses TRBV30 and TRBJ1-2; D perhaps matches TRBD1 (5 bases). The CDR3 consists of 14 residues. CDR1 GTSNPN and CDR2 SVGIG come from the germline V gene (reference sequence). V was trimmed by 7 bases and J by 5 bases, leaving 20 bases between them. Here the CDR3 reads CAYLLGGLWYGYTF. As DNA, the CDR3 is TGTGCCTACTTACTCGGGGGTTTATGGTATGGCTACACCTTC.

The rearrangement links TRBV3-1 to TRBJ1-2; TRBD1 might be the D (6 bases). Trimming left V 0 bases short and J 4 bases short, with 12 bases between. Germline V lookup: CDR1 LGHDT, CDR2 YNNKEL (reference sequence). This CDR3 region has 15 residues. CDR3 sequence (DNA): TGTGCCAGCAGCCAAGAAGGACAGCCCTTCTATGGCTACACCTTC. It encodes CASSQEGQPFYGYTF.

Ten or more counts support this clonotype. This chain uses TRBV7-8 with TRBJ2-7; D is unclear. V was trimmed by 1 base and J by 6 bases, leaving 4 bases between them. The CDR3 spans 11 residues. Germline lookup yields CDR1 SGHVS and CDR2 FQNEAQ. The DNA of the CDR3 is TGTGCCAGCAGCTTAGTCGGCGAGCAGTACTTC. Amino acid sequence: CASSLVGEQYF.

At least ten counts were recorded for this clonotype. The chain carries TRBV7-8 and TRBJ2-3; 8 bases are a match to TRBD2. The CDR3 totals 17 residues. With 7 bases clipped from V and 5 bases from J, the junction kept 17 bases outside the gene matches. Germline CDR1 and CDR2: SGHVS and FQNEAQ. The CDR3 region has the DNA TGTGCCAGCACCCTTGCGCGCGGGGGGCCCCTCGGAGATACGCAGTATTTT. Its translation: CASTLARGGPLGDTQYF.

This clonotype has a handful of counts. The rearrangement joins TRBV9 to TRBJ2-1, with 10 nucleotides matching TRBD2. This CDR3 contains 16 residues. Trimming removed 0 bases from V and 7 bases from J; junction bases left unmatched: 7. Germline V lookup: CDR1 SGDLS, CDR2 YYNGEE. CDR3 sequence reads: CASSVGLLAGVNEQFF. DNA of the CDR3: TGTGCCAGCAGCGTAGGGTTGCTAGCGGGAGTGAATGAGCAGTTCTTC.